The 11 T cell receptor beta chains below all came from one sample that was sequenced in a study of response to subunit inactivated influenza vaccine. TCRdb re-derived calls from the RT-PCR reads in MiXCR, one entry per CDR3 protein. The sample consists of approximately 530,000 distinct CDR3 sequences, 10% to 15% of them appearing once. The starting material was PBMCs from blood, obtained roughly 47 days after vaccination. The receptors here all came from a man in his fifties who received an inactivated influenza vaccine.

The V and J genes are TRBV12-3 or TRBV12-4 and TRBJ2-7, with D possibly matching TRBD2 (7 bases). CDR3 length: 15 residues. Trimming took off 0 bases at V and 6 bases at J, with 15 bases between the two ends. CDR3 in DNA: TGTGCCAGCAGTTTAGCTGCGGGGGCGCATAGCGAGCAGTACTTC. This sequence encodes CASSLAAGAHSEQYF.

The V gene is TRBV5-4, the J gene TRBJ2-3, with 8 bases identical to TRBD2. The CDR3 sequence is 15 residues long. The V segment lost 4 bases and the J segment 2 bases; nucleotides outside the gene matches: 6. CDR1 is SGHNT and CDR2 is YYREEE in the germline V gene (reference sequence). The CDR3 nucleotides read TGTGCCAGCAGCCTGAGTAGCGGGGCCACAGATACGCAGTATTTT. Amino acid sequence: CASSLSSGATDTQYF.

The V and J genes are TRBV20-1 and TRBJ2-7, with 7 bases identical to TRBD2. Germline V gives CDR1 DFQATT, CDR2 SNEGSKA (reference sequence). There are 14 residues in the CDR3. Trimming at V came to 3 bases and at J to 4 bases, leaving 9 bases not matched to a gene. CDR3 in amino acids: CSASSGGQKYEQYF. DNA of the CDR3: TGCAGTGCTAGCTCGGGAGGCCAGAAATACGAGCAGTACTTC.

This clonotype was seen more than once but under ten times. The rearrangement uses TRBV7-9 and TRBJ2-7, with 7 bases identical to TRBD1. Germline CDR1 and CDR2: SEHNR and FQNEAQ (reference sequence). The CDR3 contains 16 residues. V shed 6 bases and J 1 base; nucleotides not matched to a gene: 12. CDR3 amino acids: CASSFVRGLLSYEQYF. CDR3 in DNA: TGTGCCAGCAGTTTTGTTAGGGGGCTACTATCCTACGAGCAGTACTTC.

Only one count was recorded for this clonotype. The genes are TRBV18 and TRBJ2-2, with a possible D match to TRBD2 (6 bases). The V gene's germline CDR1 is KGHSH and CDR2 LQKENI. V was cut by 0 bases and J by 6 bases, with 11 bases left in between. The CDR3 is made up of 15 amino acids. Here the CDR3 reads CASSPPRGGSGELFF. CDR3 DNA: TGTGCCAGCTCACCACCAAGGGGAGGTTCCGGGGAGCTGTTTTTT.

Ten or more counts support this clonotype. The chain couples TRBV7-2 to TRBJ2-3; D is possibly TRBD1 (6 bases). Germline-derived CDR1 and CDR2 are SGHTA and FQGNSA. The V end was cut by 1 base, the J end by 2 bases, with 7 bases between. The CDR3 totals 14 residues. The CDR3 sequence: CASSLDRATDTQYF. In nucleotides, the CDR3 is TGTGCCAGCAGCTTAGACAGGGCCACAGATACGCAGTATTTT. The full variable domain, rest sourced from reference TRBV7-2 and TRBJ2-3, is GAGVSQSPSNKVTEKGKDVELRCDPISGHTALYWYRQSLGQGLEFLIYFQGNSAPDKSGLPSDRFSAERTGGSVSTLTIQRTQQEDSAVYLCASSLDRATDTQYFGPGTRLTVL.

CDR3 DNA: TGTGCTAGTGGTTCTTCATTTCATTTACCCACAGATACGCAGTATTTT. Its translation: CASGSSFHLPTDTQYF. The chain combines TRBV12-5 with TRBJ2-3; no reliable D call. The CDR3 extends over 16 amino acids. V was pared by 4 bases and J by 2 bases, with 16 bases between. Per germline, CDR1 LGHNT and CDR2 FRNRAP.

This rearrangement joins TRBV2 to TRBJ2-1; TRBD1 might be the D (8 bases). The CDR3 is 14 residues long. Germline CDR1 reads SNHLY; CDR2 reads FYNNEI. V was cut by 8 bases and J by 5 bases, with 16 bases left in between. CDR3 protein: CASFNRGGNNEQFF. Here the CDR3 DNA reads TGTGCCAGCTTCAACAGGGGGGGGAACAATGAGCAGTTCTTC.

This clonotype has only a few counts. This chain connects TRBV7-2 to TRBJ2-5; 7 positions agree with TRBD2. The V gene end was trimmed by 3 bases and the J gene end by 5 bases; junction bases not matched to a gene: 9. This CDR3 comprises 15 residues. The germline V gene encodes CDR1 SGHTA and CDR2 FQGNSA. The CDR3 DNA follows: TGTGCCAGCAGCTTCCAGACTCCCGGGAGGGAGACCCAGTACTTC. This sequence encodes CASSFQTPGRETQYF.

There are many counts of this clonotype. The rearrangement links TRBV10-3 to TRBJ1-1; D gene ambiguous. From germline, CDR1 is ENHRY and CDR2 SYGVKD. Trimming removed 5 bases at V and 1 base at J, with 8 bases between. The CDR3 covers 13 residues. The CDR3 loop is CAISRISNTEAFF. CDR3 DNA: TGTGCCATCAGTCGCATATCGAACACTGAAGCTTTCTTT.

At least ten counts were recorded for this clonotype. The chain uses TRBV20-1 and TRBJ1-5; 9 bases line up with TRBD1. The CDR3 is made up of 14 amino acids. The germline V gene encodes CDR1 DFQATT and CDR2 SNEGSKA (reference sequence). V lost 3 bases to trimming and J lost 1 base; unmatched junction nucleotides: 1. Written as DNA, the CDR3 is TGCAGTGCTAGGACAGGGGGGAGCAATCAGCCCCAGCATTTT. Translating it yields CSARTGGSNQPQHF.